The present entry profiles one T cell receptor (beta chain) with its context. Its target is unknown. It may be a read error: a sequence one base away is much more abundant. Three rounds of nested PCR, following a modified ARM-PCR protocol, produced the TCRbeta library. A single record per CDR3 protein comes from TCRdb applying MiXCR to the multiplex PCR reads. There are 95,000 to 150,000 distinct CDR3 sequences in the sample; roughly 64% occur only once, and around 13% lies in the top ten. No cell sorting was done before RNA was extracted from the tissue. Donors were chemotherapy-naive, newly diagnosed lung cancer surgical patients in China, August–late 2014. This entry belongs to a study of tumor and adjacent non-tumor tissue in lung cancer. Study in general: On average, productive TCRbeta reads reached roughly 4 million per sample. Findings and limits, study-wide: In normal lung, the top 100 clones were significantly more dominant than in tumor. Significantly higher TCR diversity was found in tumor than normal lung.

From germline, CDR1 is DFQATT and CDR2 SNEGSKA (reference sequence). The length of the CDR3 is 12 residues. V is TRBV20-1 and J is TRBJ1-1; TRBD1 agrees at 9 bases. Sequenced sample: lung tumor tissue. The TCR sequence derives from a man between 25 and 39 years old with non-small cell lung cancer. The CDR3 coding sequence is TGCAGTGCTGACAGGGGGAACACTGAAGTTTTCTTT. This sequence encodes CSADRGNTEVFF.